The text below deals with one T cell receptor beta chain. The source of the sample is a study of cytomegalovirus exposure and HLA in healthy donors. For the study at large: The roughly 110 validation repertoires matched the approximately 700 first-cohort repertoires in platform, a later analysis reported.

CDR3 length equals 14 residues. Germline V gene sequence: CDR1 ENHRY, CDR2 SYGVKD. V was trimmed by 10 bases and J by 1 base, leaving 16 bases between them. The assay was immunoSEQ multiplex PCR, and TCRdb's table has in-frame clones only and misses some. Among 130,000 or so clones listed, about nine tenths were seen once. The chain carries TRBV10-3 and TRBJ1-1, with D hard to call. Sequencing was done on a sample of PBMCs. The TCR comes from a woman between 25 and 40 years old in good health and CMV-seropositive. The CDR3 region has the DNA TGTGCCACCAGGCCCGGCGGGTCGAACACTGAAGCTTTCTTT. It encodes CATRPGGSNTEAFF.